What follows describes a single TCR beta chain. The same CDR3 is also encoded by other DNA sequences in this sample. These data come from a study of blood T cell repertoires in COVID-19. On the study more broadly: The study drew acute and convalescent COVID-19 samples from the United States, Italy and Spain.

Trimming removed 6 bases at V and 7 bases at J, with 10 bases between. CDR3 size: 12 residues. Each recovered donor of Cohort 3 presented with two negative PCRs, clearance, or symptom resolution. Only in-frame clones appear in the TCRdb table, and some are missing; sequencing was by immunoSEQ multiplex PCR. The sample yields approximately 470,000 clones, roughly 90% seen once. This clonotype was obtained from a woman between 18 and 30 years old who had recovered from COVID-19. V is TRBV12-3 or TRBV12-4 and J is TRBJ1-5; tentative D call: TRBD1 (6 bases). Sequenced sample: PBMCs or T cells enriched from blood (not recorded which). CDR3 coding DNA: TGTGCCAGCAGACAGGGCGACCAGCCCCAGCATTTT. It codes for CASRQGDQPQHF.